Listed below are T cell receptor beta chains from one sample, sequenced in a study of blood T cells in healthy people across ages. MiXCR was run by TCRdb on the 5' RACE reads, yielding one entry per CDR3 protein. The data hold approximately 1.5 million distinct CDR3 sequences, with 40% to 45% observed a single time. Sequenced: blood. The receptors come from a woman between 18 and 30 years old in good health. The CDR3 runs from the conserved cysteine through the conserved F or W. D genes are given only for firm matches. The size entry is marked missing in some rows and otherwise reads once, few, many or a size class.

j_call clone_size d_call v_call cdr3_aa cdr3_nt
TRBJ2-7 few TRBD2 TRBV28 CASSRSGRVYEQYF TGTGCCAGCAGTCGTAGCGGGAGGGTCTACGAGCAGTACTTC
TRBJ2-3 once NA TRBV9 CASSVTGESLDTQYF TGTGCCAGCAGCGTAACGGGGGAAAGCCTGGATACGCAGTATTTT
TRBJ2-5 NA NA TRBV7-2 CASSPSRQQETQYF TGTGCCAGCAGCCCTTCGCGGCAGCAAGAGACCCAGTACTTC
TRBJ2-7 NA TRBD1 TRBV27 CASSLMGGTGDNEQYF TGTGCCAGCAGTTTAATGGGCGGGACAGGGGACAATGAGCAGTACTTC
TRBJ2-2 NA NA TRBV9 CASSVALERFTGELFF TGTGCCAGCAGCGTGGCCCTCGAGCGGTTCACCGGGGAGCTGTTTTTT
TRBJ2-7 NA NA TRBV29-1 CSVGAHQYF TGCAGCGTTGGCGCACACCAGTACTTC
TRBJ2-4 NA TRBD2 TRBV4-1 CASSQGLAGGQTKNIQYF TGCGCCAGCAGCCAGGGACTAGCGGGGGGGCAGACCAAAAACATTCAGTACTTC
TRBJ1-2 many TRBD1 TRBV27 CASSLQGLRANYGYTF TGTGCCAGCAGCTTACAGGGGCTCCGAGCTAACTATGGCTACACCTTC
TRBJ1-1 NA NA TRBV12-1 CASSFVDRTEAFF TGTGCCAGCAGCTTTGTTGACAGGACTGAAGCTTTCTTT
TRBJ2-2 NA NA TRBV27 CASSLSAGLFVGELFF TGTGCCAGCAGTTTGAGTGCAGGGTTGTTTGTCGGGGAGCTGTTTTTT
TRBJ2-4 NA NA TRBV20-1 CSARDRGTTDIQYF TGCAGTGCTAGAGACAGGGGTACTACAGACATTCAGTACTTC
TRBJ2-7 NA NA TRBV20-1 CSAPQGGEVYNEQYF TGCAGTGCCCCCCAAGGGGGGGAGGTTTACAATGAGCAGTACTTC
TRBJ2-1 NA NA TRBV10-2 CASSEPGEPNEQFF TGCGCCAGCAGTGAACCAGGAGAACCCAATGAGCAGTTCTTC
TRBJ1-2 NA NA TRBV4-3 CASSQDSREPRGDYGYTF TGCGCCAGCAGCCAAGATTCCCGGGAGCCAAGGGGGGACTATGGCTACACCTTC
TRBJ1-1 NA NA TRBV20-1 CSARTGLYTEVFF TGCAGTGCTAGAACTGGACTGTACACTGAAGTTTTCTTT
TRBJ2-1 few NA TRBV7-2 CASSRPGRALFF TGTGCCAGCAGCCGACCGGGACGAGCTTTGTTCTTC
TRBJ1-1 few NA TRBV19 CASSIDPGTEAFF TGTGCCAGTAGTATAGATCCGGGCACTGAAGCTTTCTTT
TRBJ1-1 few NA TRBV5-1 CASSYGRDTEAFF TGCGCCAGCAGCTATGGTCGCGACACTGAAGCTTTCTTT
TRBJ2-5 NA NA TRBV28 CASSSLRGLEQYF TGTGCCAGCAGTTCTTTGCGAGGATTGGAGCAGTACTTC
TRBJ2-7 many TRBD1 TRBV7-6 CASSQTSTGAFYEQYF TGTGCCAGCAGCCAAACCTCGACAGGGGCTTTCTACGAGCAGTACTTC
TRBJ1-5 NA TRBD1 TRBV5-5 CASSLGGQGATGSQHF TGTGCCAGCAGCTTGGGTGGACAGGGGGCAACAGGGTCCCAGCATTTT
TRBJ2-4 NA TRBD1 TRBV5-1 CASGVGQGIAKNIQYF TGCGCCAGCGGCGTCGGACAGGGGATAGCCAAAAACATTCAGTACTTC
TRBJ2-1 once TRBD2 TRBV25-1 CASSELAGGDNEQFF TGTGCCAGCAGTGAACTAGCGGGAGGGGACAATGAGCAGTTCTTC
TRBJ2-1 few TRBD2 TRBV20-1 CSARRGLAGDEQFF TGCAGTGCTCGGAGGGGACTAGCGGGAGATGAGCAGTTCTTC
TRBJ2-6 few TRBD1 TRBV25-1 CASSEFGDRFGANVLTF TGTGCCAGCAGTGAATTCGGGGACAGGTTTGGGGCCAACGTCCTGACTTTC
TRBJ2-5 NA TRBD2 TRBV12-3/TRBV12-4 CASSPVAGLVSEQYF TGTGCCAGCAGTCCCGTGGCGGGACTAGTTTCTGAGCAGTACTTC
TRBJ2-7 NA TRBD2 TRBV28 CASSFREANEQYF TGTGCCAGCAGTTTCCGGGAGGCCAACGAGCAGTACTTC
TRBJ2-5 few NA TRBV28 CASSLFRLGREETQYF TGTGCCAGCAGTTTATTCAGGTTGGGAAGAGAAGAGACCCAGTACTTC
TRBJ1-4 NA NA TRBV20-1 CSARIGLSEKLFF TGCAGTGCGCGAATAGGGTTAAGTGAAAAACTGTTTTTT
TRBJ1-5 NA NA TRBV20-1 CSASVGAQPQHF TGCAGTGCTAGTGTCGGCGCTCAGCCCCAGCATTTT
TRBJ1-2 NA NA TRBV7-2 CASSIVAGGMYGYTF TGTGCCAGCAGCATAGTGGCAGGAGGGATGTATGGCTACACCTTC
TRBJ2-1 few NA TRBV4-3 CASSYARGYNEQFF TGCGCCAGCAGCTACGCACGGGGCTACAATGAGCAGTTCTTC
TRBJ1-6 few NA TRBV7-9 CASSLAREGYGSPLHF TGTGCCAGCAGCTTAGCGAGGGAAGGGTACGGTTCACCCCTCCACTTT
TRBJ2-5 NA NA TRBV29-1 CSVVRVLKWETQYF TGCAGCGTTGTAAGGGTTTTGAAGTGGGAGACCCAGTACTTC
TRBJ2-7 few NA TRBV7-2 CASNTGTHTFEQYF TGTGCCAGCAACACCGGGACTCACACTTTCGAGCAGTACTTC
TRBJ2-3 NA TRBD2 TRBV25-1 CASSDGLTSGVTDTQYF TGTGCCAGCAGTGATGGGTTGACTAGCGGGGTCACAGATACGCAGTATTTT
TRBJ1-1 few TRBD1 TRBV7-6 CASSYGTGNKAFF TGTGCCAGCAGCTATGGGACAGGGAATAAAGCTTTCTTT
TRBJ2-7 NA TRBD1 TRBV27 CASSRREQGAREQYF TGTGCCAGCAGTCGAAGGGAACAGGGGGCCCGCGAGCAGTACTTC
TRBJ2-5 few NA TRBV25-1 CASSELINEETQYF TGTGCCAGCAGTGAATTGATAAACGAAGAGACCCAGTACTTC
TRBJ2-7 few NA TRBV20-1 CSASHPRRYEQYF TGCAGTGCTAGTCATCCACGGAGGTACGAGCAGTACTTC